These T cell receptor beta chains were read from a single sample in a study of tumor and adjacent non-tumor tissue in lung cancer. A single record per CDR3 protein comes from TCRdb applying MiXCR to the multiplex PCR reads. The data show some 95,000 distinct CDR3 sequences, about 80% seen once. What was sequenced was distant non-tumor lung tissue. These TCRs come from a man aged 55 to 70 with small cell lung cancer. CDR3s include the opening cysteine and the closing phenylalanine or tryptophan. D genes are given only for firm matches. Clone size appears in some rows only: once, few, many, or a class for an expanded clone.

V gene,D gene,clone size,J gene,CDR3 protein,CDR3 DNA
TRBV6-5,.,.,TRBJ1-1,CASSYSNSTTGASF,TGTGCCAGCAGTTACAGCAACAGTACCACTGGAGCTTCCTTT
TRBV20-1,.,.,TRBJ2-1,CSASKYPLGGNSYNGQFF,TGCAGTGCTAGTAAATACCCCCTGGGCGGTAACTCCTACAATGGGCAGTTCTTC
TRBV11-2,.,.,TRBJ1-6,CASNLEGPDYSALHF,TGTGCCAGCAACCTAGAAGGGCCCGACTATTCAGCCCTCCACTTT
TRBV30,TRBD1,.,TRBJ2-1,CVRDRGFGNEQLF,TGTGTTCGGGACAGGGGGTTTGGGAATGAGCAGCTCTTC
TRBV11-2,TRBD2,.,TRBJ2-3,CACSLGPAGGVPYRQYF,TGTGCCTGCAGCTTGGGCCCGGCGGGAGGGGTTCCATATAGGCAGTATTTT
TRBV5-5,.,.,TRBJ2-3,CASSLAGGGTDTQYF,TGTGCCAGCAGCTTGGCAGGGGGGGGGACAGATACACAGTATTTT
TRBV11-3,.,few,TRBJ2-5,CASSIGTRETQYF,TGTGCCAGCAGCATCGGCACGAGGGAGACCCAGTATTTC
TRBV6-5,.,.,TRBJ1-1,CTSSAADRMVTEAFF,TGTACCAGTAGTGCCGCCGACAGGATGGTAACTGAAGCTTTCTTT
TRBV20-1,.,few,TRBJ2-3,CSARVPAGDTQYF,TGCAGTGCAAGGGTTCCCGCGGGGGATACGCAGTATTTT
TRBV20-1,.,.,TRBJ2-7,CSVSNLACEQYF,TGCAGTGTCTCGAACCTAGCCTGCGAGCAGTACTTC
TRBV11-2,.,.,TRBJ1-1,CASSLATVMNTEAFF,TGTGCCAGCAGCTTAGCAACGGTAATGAACACTGAAGCTTTCTTT
TRBV11-3,TRBD2,.,TRBJ2-1,CDSSLDGVGLAGGGVQSF,TGTGACAGCAGCTTAGATGGGGTGGGACTAGCGGGGGGAGGTGTGCAGTCCTTC
TRBV5-1,.,.,TRBJ2-2,CASSENSGTSNTGELFF,TGCGCCAGCAGCGAAAACTCCGGGACATCGAACACCGGGGAGCTATTTTTT
TRBV29-1,.,.,TRBJ1-2,CSVGHRDGYTF,TGCAGCGTTGGGCACAGGGATGGCTACACCTTC
TRBV4-1,.,.,TRBJ2-1,CASSFTTSNEQFF,TGCGCCAGCAGCTTCACTACCAGCAATGAGCAGTTCTTC
TRBV11-1,.,.,TRBJ2-1,CASSATPRWVPSTSSGGHFF,TGTGCCAGCAGCGCCACTCCCCGTTGGGTCCCATCCACAAGTAGTGGTGGGCATTTCTTC
TRBV4-2,.,few,TRBJ1-3,CASSGNIVYF,TGTGCCAGCAGCGGAAACATCGTATATTTT